A single sample gave rise to the 28 T cell receptor beta chains below, sequenced in a study of CD8+ T cells in alopecia areata. The sequencing template was cDNA reverse transcribed from extracted RNA. Sequencing was performed with immunoSEQ multiplex PCR; in TCRdb, only in-frame clones are kept and a portion is missing. The sample lists about 76,000 clones; roughly 70% were seen once. Treatment reported: oral pan-JAK inhibitor, 5-10 mg twice daily. The starting material was CD8+ T cells sorted from blood, obtained at week 24, from a patient treated with tofacitinib. These receptor sequences come from a human donor with alopecia areata.

J is TRBJ1-2 and V is TRBV29-1; 7 bases agree with TRBD1. This CDR3 is built from 16 residues. The V gene's germline CDR1 is SQVTM and CDR2 ANQGSEA. V gave up 2 bases and J gave up 4 bases; unmatched junction bases: 13. The DNA of the CDR3 is TGCAGCGTTGAACTCAGGACAGGCTCACTGACCTATGGCTACACCTTC. This translates into CSVELRTGSLTYGYTF.

The CDR3 here is CASSRDSTDTQYF. The DNA of the CDR3 is TGTGCCAGCAGCCGAGACAGCACAGATACGCAGTATTTT. The chain combines TRBV6-5 with TRBJ2-3; D gene uncertain. CDR3 size: 13 residues. CDR1 MNHEY and CDR2 SVGAGI come from the germline V gene. Trimming removed 6 bases from V and 0 bases from J, with 7 bases in between.

The chain employs TRBV7-3 and TRBJ2-3; 14 nucleotides match TRBD2. The V gene end was trimmed by 5 bases and the J gene end by 2 bases; junction bases not matched to a gene: 6. The CDR3 is made up of 17 amino acids. Per germline, CDR1 SGHTA and CDR2 FQGTGA. The CDR3 DNA follows: TGTGCCAGCAGCCCCGGGACTAGCGGGGGACCCACAGATACGCAGTATTTT. This gives the protein CASSPGTSGGPTDTQYF.

This clone was observed a handful of times. The CDR3 sequence: CASSDGTGGITGELFF. CDR3 DNA: TGCGCCAGCAGCGACGGGACAGGGGGCATCACCGGGGAGCTGTTTTTT. The rearrangement joins TRBV4-3 to TRBJ2-2; 12 positions match TRBD1. CDR1 and CDR2 (germline): LGHNA, YSLEER. With 5 bases clipped from V and 4 bases from J, the junction kept 5 bases outside the gene matches. The length of the CDR3 is 16 residues.

Comments on this clone: The sample holds other DNA sequences that translate to the same CDR3. This chain uses TRBV27 with TRBJ2-3; D is undetermined. The CDR3 length is 11 residues. Germline loops: CDR1 MNHEY, CDR2 SMNVEV (reference sequence). V was pared by 2 bases and J by 5 bases, with 2 bases between. The CDR3 DNA is TGTGCCAGCAGTTTAGGAGATACGCAGTATTTT. It translates to CASSLGDTQYF.

This sequence joins TRBV5-4 and TRBJ1-5, with TRBD1 matching 11 bases. The germline V gene encodes CDR1 SGHNT and CDR2 YYREEE (reference sequence). V was clipped by 3 bases and J by 6 bases; unmatched bases: 2. This CDR3 spans 14 amino acids. CDR3 nucleotides: TGTGCCAGCAGCTCCGGGACAGGGGGTCAGCCCCAGCATTTT. It translates to CASSSGTGGQPQHF.

The chain combines TRBV10-3 with TRBJ2-3; D not certain. The CDR3 contains 12 residues. Germline V lookup: CDR1 ENHRY, CDR2 SYGVKD. With 3 bases removed from V and 2 bases from J, the gap between germline ends came to 3 bases. The CDR3 reads CAISDPTDTQYF. The DNA for the CDR3 is TGTGCCATCAGTGACCCCACAGATACGCAGTATTTT.

The genes are TRBV4-3 and TRBJ2-7; D remains ambiguous. V was pared by 6 bases and J by 5 bases, with 14 bases between. This CDR3 region has 13 residues. CDR1 is LGHNA, CDR2 YSLEER, per germline. CDR3 sequence reads: CASSLVGSHEQYF. CDR3 DNA sequence: TGCGCCAGCAGTCTAGTAGGGTCCCACGAGCAGTACTTC.

The chain links TRBV6-5 to TRBJ2-5; no definite D call. The V end was cut by 0 bases, the J end by 2 bases, with 10 bases between. The germline gives CDR1 MNHEY, CDR2 SVGAGI. This CDR3 region has 15 residues. The CDR3 here is CASSYSGADQETQYF. The DNA for the CDR3 is TGTGCCAGCAGTTACTCCGGTGCAGATCAAGAGACCCAGTACTTC.

This clone was detected a few times. This sequence joins TRBV30 and TRBJ2-7; 9 bases align to TRBD2. The CDR3 is 14 residues long. V trimming: 1 base; J trimming: 5 bases; junction bases outside the gene matches: 6. Germline CDR1 and CDR2: GTSNPN and SVGIG (reference sequence). The CDR3 sequence is CAWSGGIAGDEQYF. CDR3 coding DNA: TGTGCCTGGAGTGGGGGGATAGCGGGAGACGAGCAGTACTTC.

The rearrangement uses TRBV28 and TRBJ1-1; 7 bases fit TRBD1. There are 13 residues in the CDR3. V was clipped by 4 bases and J by 7 bases; unmatched bases: 6. The germline V gene has CDR1 MDHEN and CDR2 SYDVKM. In DNA form, the CDR3 reads TGTGCCAGCAGTTCTGACAGGGTAATTGAAGCTTTCTTT. Translating gives CASSSDRVIEAFF.

The genes are TRBV7-9 and TRBJ2-7; unclear D gene. Trimming stripped 1 base from V and 3 bases from J, with 10 bases between. CDR3 size: 14 residues. Germline V gene sequence: CDR1 SEHNR, CDR2 FQNEAQ (reference sequence). In nucleotides, the CDR3 is TGTGCCAGCAGCTTAGAAGGCAGCTACTACGAGCAGTACTTC. This gives the protein CASSLEGSYYEQYF. Complete variable domain (other parts from reference TRBV7-9 and TRBJ2-7): DTGVSQNPRHKITKRGQNVTFRCDPISEHNRLYWYRQTLGQGPEFLTYFQNEAQLEKSRLLSDRFSAERPKGSFSTLEIQRTEQGDSAMYLCASSLEGSYYEQYFGPGTRLTVT.

The V gene is TRBV28, the J gene TRBJ1-5, with a tentative D call TRBD1 (5 bases). CDR3 length: 14 residues. Germline CDR1 and CDR2: MDHEN and SYDVKM. Trimming took 3 bases from V and 8 from J, leaving 14 bases between them. The CDR3 region is CASSLSGGGKPQHF. The CDR3 coding sequence is TGTGCCAGCAGTTTGTCGGGGGGTGGAAAGCCCCAGCATTTT.

This chain links TRBV7-2 with TRBJ1-6; D remains ambiguous. The CDR3 has 12 residues. V was clipped by 8 bases and J by 9 bases, with 11 bases between them. Germline V gene data show CDR1 as SGHTA and CDR2 as FQGNSA. The CDR3: CASGARPSPLHF. As DNA, the CDR3 is TGTGCCAGCGGTGCTAGACCTTCACCCCTCCACTTT.

The chain carries TRBV6-5 and TRBJ2-2, with D possibly being TRBD1 or TRBD2 (5 bases each). The CDR3 consists of 15 residues. Trimming removed 2 bases from V and 0 bases from J, with 7 bases in between. CDR1 and CDR2 from the germline V gene are MNHEY and SVGAGI. This CDR3 is CASSYEGSNTGELFF. The CDR3 coding sequence is TGTGCCAGCAGTTACGAGGGGTCGAACACCGGGGAGCTGTTTTTT.

This clone was seen only a few times. The V call is TRBV15, the J call TRBJ2-3; tentatively, D is TRBD2 (6 bases). The CDR3 has 16 amino acids. Trimming stripped 3 bases from V and 0 bases from J, with 13 bases between. Germline CDR1 LNHNV, CDR2 YYDKDF (reference sequence). The CDR3 region has the DNA TGTGCCACCAGCAGGGGAATCAGCGGGAGCACAGATACGCAGTATTTT. This gives the protein CATSRGISGSTDTQYF.

The chain combines TRBV4-1 with TRBJ1-1; D remains unclear. The germline CDR1 and CDR2 sequences are MGHRA and YSYEKL. There are 14 residues in the CDR3. The ends were cut back, 4 bases at V and 1 base at J, with 10 bases in the middle. CDR3 sequence reads: CASSPDAENTEAFF. Here the CDR3 DNA reads TGCGCCAGCAGCCCTGATGCGGAGAACACTGAAGCTTTCTTT.

The J gene is TRBJ2-7, the V gene TRBV30; no clear D gene. The CDR3 has 12 amino acids. Per the germline V gene, CDR1 is GTSNPN and CDR2 is SVGIG (reference sequence). V was shortened by 2 bases and J by 4 bases, with 9 bases between the two germline ends. CDR3 in amino acids: CAWSQDGYEQYF. The CDR3, as DNA: TGTGCCTGGAGTCAAGACGGGTACGAGCAGTACTTC.

DNA for the CDR3: TGCAGCGTTGACGGGACAGGGGTCCGGAACACTGAAGCTTTCTTT. It translates to CSVDGTGVRNTEAFF. The V and J genes are TRBV29-1 and TRBJ1-1; TRBD1 matches at 10 bases. The CDR3 consists of 15 residues. The V gene's germline CDR1 is SQVTM and CDR2 ANQGSEA. V gave up 3 bases and J gave up 1 base; unmatched junction bases: 5. The variable domain in full, completed from reference TRBV29-1 and TRBJ1-1, reads SAVISQKPSRDICQRGTSLTIQCQVDSQVTMMFWYRQQPGQSLTLIATANQGSEATYESGFVIDKFPISRPNLTFSTLTVSNMSPEDSSIYLCSVDGTGVRNTEAFFGQGTRLTVV.

This clone was counted only a few times. A much larger clone lies one base from this, so it may be a read error. The same CDR3 also results from other DNA sequences found in this sample. V and J are TRBV5-5 and TRBJ2-1, with D unresolved. Trimming took off 2 bases at V and 5 bases at J, with 2 bases between the two ends. Germline V gene data show CDR1 as SGHKS and CDR2 as YYEKEE (reference sequence). The CDR3 has 11 residues. CDR3 residues: CASSLNNEQFF. The CDR3 nucleotides read TGTGCCAGCAGCTTAAACAATGAGCAGTTCTTC.

Here the CDR3 DNA reads TGTGCCAGCAGCCCGACGACAATTGGGGAGACCCAGTACTTC. It translates to CASSPTTIGETQYF. This sequence joins TRBV7-9 and TRBJ2-5; D call uncertain. The germline gives CDR1 SEHNR, CDR2 FQNEAQ (reference sequence). The ends were cut back, 5 bases at V and 5 bases at J, with 15 bases in the middle. The CDR3 covers 14 residues. Full variable domain (outside the CDR3, taken from reference TRBV7-9 and TRBJ2-5): DTGVSQNPRHKITKRGQNVTFRCDPISEHNRLYWYRQTLGQGPEFLTYFQNEAQLEKSRLLSDRFSAERPKGSFSTLEIQRTEQGDSAMYLCASSPTTIGETQYFGPGTRLLVL.

The CDR3 DNA is TGTGCCAGCAGCTCAGACGCTAGCGGGAGCTACAATGAGCAGTTCTTC. It encodes CASSSDASGSYNEQFF. The genes are TRBV7-3 and TRBJ2-1, with TRBD2 matching 10 bases. J was trimmed by 3 bases and V by 4 bases; bases with no gene match: 6. Germline V gene sequence: CDR1 SGHTA, CDR2 FQGTGA. The CDR3 runs to 16 residues.

J is TRBJ2-1 and V is TRBV9, with D perhaps TRBD1 or TRBD2 (6 bases each). Trimming took off 3 bases at V and 2 bases at J, with 18 bases between the two ends. The CDR3 extends over 17 amino acids. Germline V lookup: CDR1 SGDLS, CDR2 YYNGEE. The CDR3, as DNA: TGTGCCAGCAGCGAGGGGGGAACTCCCAACCCCTACAATGAGCAGTTCTTC. It encodes CASSEGGTPNPYNEQFF.

In its sample, this clone was seen a few times. DNA of the CDR3: TGCGCCAGCAGCCAAGGCAGCGGGAGCTCCTACGAGCAGTACTTC. Protein product: CASSQGSGSSYEQYF. This chain joins TRBV4-3 and TRBJ2-7, with 8 positions matching TRBD2. Germline V gene data show CDR1 as LGHNA and CDR2 as YSLEER. The CDR3 totals 15 residues. V lost 1 base and J lost 0; bases outside the gene matches: 2.

This chain uses TRBV30 with TRBJ1-2; TRBD1 agrees at 8 bases. CDR3 length equals 10 residues. The ends lost 5 bases at V and 10 bases at J; junction bases unmatched: 3. The germline CDR1 and CDR2 sequences are GTSNPN and SVGIG (reference sequence). The CDR3, as DNA: TGTGCCTGGGGACAGGGTTTCTACACCTTC. Its translation is CAWGQGFYTF. The whole variable domain, filled in from reference TRBV30 and TRBJ1-2, reads SQTIHQWPATLVQPVGSPLSLECTVEGTSNPNLYWYRQAAGRGLQLLFYSVGIGQISSEVPQNLSASRPQDRQFILSSKKLLLSDSGFYLCAWGQGFYTFGSGTRLTVV.

The rearrangement joins TRBV9 to TRBJ2-7, with 8 nucleotides matching TRBD2. The CDR3 totals 14 residues. The germline CDR1 and CDR2 sequences are SGDLS and YYNGEE. V shed 4 bases, J shed 0 bases, and the junction held 3 bases outside the gene matches. CDR3 nucleotides: TGTGCCAGCAGCCCCGGGACTAGCTCCTACGAGCAGTACTTC. This translates into CASSPGTSSYEQYF. Combining the CDR3 with reference TRBV9 and TRBJ2-7 gives the whole variable domain DSGVTQTPKHLITATGQRVTLRCSPRSGDLSVYWYQQSLDQGLQFLIQYYNGEERAKGNILERFSAQQFPDLHSELNLSSLELGDSALYFCASSPGTSSYEQYFGPGTRLTVT.

The rearrangement links TRBV23-1 to TRBJ2-7, with 11 bases lining up with TRBD1. TRBV23-1 is treated as an ORF (open reading frame) with a function not yet certain. V dropped 0 bases and J dropped 2; count of bases not matched to a gene: 9. The CDR3 totals 18 residues. This CDR3 is CASSQSGATGQGAYEQYF. The CDR3 region has the DNA TGCGCCAGCAGTCAATCGGGTGCGACGGGACAGGGGGCCTACGAGCAGTACTTC.

This rearrangement joins TRBV29-1 to TRBJ1-2; D is uncertain. Trimming cost V 7 bases and J 8 bases, with 14 bases left between them. The CDR3 spans 11 residues. Per germline, CDR1 SQVTM and CDR2 ANQGSEA. The CDR3 DNA reads TGCAGCGCCAGGAGAGGGAACGGCTACACCTTC. It encodes CSARRGNGYTF. The full variable domain, its missing parts supplied by reference TRBV29-1 and TRBJ1-2, is SAVISQKPSRDICQRGTSLTIQCQVDSQVTMMFWYRQQPGQSLTLIATANQGSEATYESGFVIDKFPISRPNLTFSTLTVSNMSPEDSSIYLCSARRGNGYTFGSGTRLTVV.